These T cell receptor beta chains were read from a single sample in a study of T cell repertoires in cytomegalovirus infection. Via MiXCR, TCRdb re-called the reads, giving one row per CDR3 protein. Of some 700,000 distinct CDR3 sequences listed, roughly 30% were seen once; the top ten hold approximately 18%. Which antigens these TCRs recognize remains unknown. The sequencing used cultured PBMCs, collected from culture after CMV antigen stimulation. These receptors were taken from a human donor in good health (CMV status not recorded). Some clones in this sample may be carry-over from other donors' samples. Both conserved end residues are part of each CDR3. D genes are given only for firm matches.

j_call | d_call | v_call | cdr3_aa
TRBJ1-1 | NA | TRBV7-9 | CASSPTGRRPSEAFF
TRBJ2-5 | TRBD1 | TRBV2 | CASSMARDRQETQYF
TRBJ2-5 | NA | TRBV10-2 | CAARLHPGVETQYF
TRBJ1-5 | NA | TRBV19 | CATQDGLGRNQPQHF
TRBJ1-2 | NA | TRBV19 | CASSRGTRTLRGYGYTF
TRBJ2-2 | NA | TRBV6-1 | CASRITYTGELFF
TRBJ2-6 | NA | TRBV7-8 | CASSRIRISGANVLTF
TRBJ1-1 | TRBD1 | TRBV5-1 | CASSPGGREAEAFF
TRBJ2-7 | NA | TRBV5-5 | CASSPAREQYF
TRBJ2-7 | TRBD2 | TRBV7-2 | CASRLVAGSYEQYF
TRBJ1-6 | TRBD1 | TRBV4-1 | CASSRTGTAFSPLHF
TRBJ2-5 | NA | TRBV11-2 | CASSSPGLNKEETQYF
TRBJ1-5 | NA | TRBV7-4 | CASSPAGQGRQPQHF
TRBJ2-7 | NA | TRBV6-6 | CASRAGTLTEQYF
TRBJ2-3 | NA | TRBV7-2 | CASSLAFDTQYF
TRBJ2-1 | TRBD2 | TRBV7-9 | CASKLAGVERNEQFF
TRBJ2-5 | TRBD1 | TRBV7-6 | CASSADRVSETQYF
TRBJ2-1 | TRBD2 | TRBV28 | CASRGPGLASLPGFF
TRBJ2-3 | TRBD2 | TRBV4-3 | CASSHPRGAGGGHTQYF
TRBJ2-4 | NA | TRBV10-3 | CAISGLAKNIQYF
TRBJ2-7 | NA | TRBV5-1 | CASKETMTSFGPGQYF
TRBJ1-5 | NA | TRBV29-1 | CSVAAPGPYQPQHF
TRBJ2-2 | TRBD2 | TRBV7-2 | CASSLLAGGAVSGELFF
TRBJ2-3 | NA | TRBV2 | CASSNRAQDTQYF
TRBJ1-1 | NA | TRBV4-1 | CASTLLVRRDTEAFF
TRBJ2-1 | TRBD1 | TRBV5-1 | CASGRDRSYNEQFF
TRBJ2-4 | TRBD1 | TRBV7-6 | CASSAQGTGVIQYF
TRBJ2-7 | NA | TRBV12-3/TRBV12-4 | CASSNPSPQGSSYEQYF
TRBJ1-5 | TRBD1 | TRBV7-8 | CASSLRQGLSNQPQHF
TRBJ2-1 | NA | TRBV2 | CASSEALHLASSGEQFF
TRBJ2-5 | NA | TRBV7-6 | CASSLGWGAQGETQYF
TRBJ2-2 | NA | TRBV7-2 | CASSWTVPGELFF
TRBJ1-1 | NA | TRBV7-2 | CASSVGYLNTEAFF
TRBJ2-1 | NA | TRBV7-2 | CASSALGYNEQFF
TRBJ2-5 | NA | TRBV7-4 | CANMDGDVETQYF
TRBJ2-2 | NA | TRBV7-6 | CASSLNPGGTGELFF
TRBJ2-1 | TRBD1 | TRBV6-1 | CASSVPGQGGREQFF
TRBJ2-7 | TRBD2 | TRBV20-1 | CSAPGLAELSYEQYF
TRBJ2-7 | NA | TRBV7-2 | CASSKNGGAYEQYF
TRBJ2-3 | TRBD2 | TRBV7-2 | CASSLAALAGTDTQYF
TRBJ1-2 | TRBD1 | TRBV19 | CASSIGMGQDYGYTF
TRBJ1-2 | NA | TRBV7-2 | CASSLVGGGGGYGYTF
TRBJ2-3 | NA | TRBV7-2 | CASRKGVHTDTQYF
TRBJ1-3 | NA | TRBV6-5 | CASSYAGDSGNTIYF
TRBJ2-1 | NA | TRBV7-8 | CASSLNPAVAAYNEQFF
TRBJ2-7 | NA | TRBV7-6 | CASSLVRFGSGLTGSYEQYF
TRBJ1-5 | TRBD1 | TRBV6-5 | CASSSTGGGHQPQHF
TRBJ1-5 | NA | TRBV15 | CATTPRGAVSSQPQHF
TRBJ2-7 | NA | TRBV10-2 | CASRVGRRYEQYF
TRBJ2-5 | NA | TRBV4-1 | CASSQEGLREETQYF
TRBJ2-3 | NA | TRBV27 | CASTFGATGRGTDTQYF
TRBJ2-2 | NA | TRBV10-3 | CAISEGQFTGELFF
TRBJ2-3 | NA | TRBV4-1 | CASSQVLDTQYF
TRBJ2-3 | TRBD2 | TRBV19 | CASSKARGAGDTQYF